These T cell receptor beta chains were read from a single sample in a study of blood T cell repertoires in COVID-19. Data came from immunoSEQ multiplex PCR; TCRdb stores just in-frame clones and leaves some out. The sample records around 300,000 clones, about four fifths being singletons. The sequenced sample consisted of peripheral blood. The receptors derive from a man aged 25 to 40 with active or convalescent COVID-19. Each CDR3 is given with its conserved first and last residue.

TRBV7-8	CASSLADREDF
TRBV21-1	CASSKRGVGEGIQPQHF
TRBV19	CASSIGGNRGNTEAFF
TRBV30	CAWDQGGNYEQYF
TRBV27	CASRTGTANSPLHF
TRBV5-8	CASRKGQGIGFF
TRBV5-1	CASRDRTSGSSGELFF
TRBV4-1	CASSQPGILGTGELFF
TRBV28	CASSRGRLAGGWQETQYF
TRBV25-1	CASSEAGTEAFF
TRBV18	CASSRTGPSGDGYTF
TRBV5-1	CASSSTSLREQYF
TRBV10-3	CAIRAGQGTEAFF
TRBV6-2/TRBV6-3	CASSPGTGAPYEQYF
TRBV5-8	CASSLEIWGPFGSPLHF
TRBV30	CAWSVRVSGELFF
TRBV13	CASSHPGTESTGELFF
TRBV6-2/TRBV6-3	CASSKSFMGRGTEAFF
TRBV19	CASRSREGRNGELFF
TRBV30	CAWRHSNYGYTF
TRBV15	CATMRGSTDTQYF
TRBV7-9	CASSLARSGYTF
TRBV7-3	CASSPGTSGDTQYF
TRBV28	CASSSGRGLTDTQYF
TRBV2	CVAGGGGTFDEQFF
TRBV6-2/TRBV6-3	CASSPVARPKNTEAFF
TRBV30	CAWSIGGNGYTF
TRBV3-1/TRBV3-2	CASSPSWSSSYEQYF
TRBV6-5	CASSYATGNYGYTF
TRBV5-4	CASSVPGLKNTGELFF
TRBV18	CASSPGRYNEQFF
TRBV4-3	CASSRGVGSPLHF
TRBV12-3/TRBV12-4	CASSLTGEGYTF
TRBV5-6	CASSRGQGSFDEQYF
TRBV5-1	CASSLVLAGALDNEQFF
TRBV29-1	CSVWTGNTEAFF
TRBV7-5	CVRSLTQGVRRSPLHF
TRBV6-2/TRBV6-3	CASSLPQGRTEAFF
TRBV28	CASSPFAGSYNEQFF
TRBV27	CASSERVGTEAFF
TRBV9	CASSVAVTGQDYGYTF
TRBV4-2	CASSQQEAGELFF
TRBV4-2	CASSPQGIDGSPLHF
TRBV14	CASSTVGAVVNTEAFF
TRBV4-3	CASSQDLGAGGYGYTF
TRBV29-1	CSVRTSSSYEQYF